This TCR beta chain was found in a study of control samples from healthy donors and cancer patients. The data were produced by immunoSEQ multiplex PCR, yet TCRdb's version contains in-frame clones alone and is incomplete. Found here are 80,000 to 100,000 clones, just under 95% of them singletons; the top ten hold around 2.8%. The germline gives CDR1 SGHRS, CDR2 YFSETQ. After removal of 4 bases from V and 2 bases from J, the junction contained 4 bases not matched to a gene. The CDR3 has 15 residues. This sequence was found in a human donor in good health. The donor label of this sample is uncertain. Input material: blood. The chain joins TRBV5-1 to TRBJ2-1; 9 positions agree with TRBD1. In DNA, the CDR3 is TGCGCCAGCAGCCCGGGGACAGGGACCTACAATGAGCAGTTCTTC. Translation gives CASSPGTGTYNEQFF.